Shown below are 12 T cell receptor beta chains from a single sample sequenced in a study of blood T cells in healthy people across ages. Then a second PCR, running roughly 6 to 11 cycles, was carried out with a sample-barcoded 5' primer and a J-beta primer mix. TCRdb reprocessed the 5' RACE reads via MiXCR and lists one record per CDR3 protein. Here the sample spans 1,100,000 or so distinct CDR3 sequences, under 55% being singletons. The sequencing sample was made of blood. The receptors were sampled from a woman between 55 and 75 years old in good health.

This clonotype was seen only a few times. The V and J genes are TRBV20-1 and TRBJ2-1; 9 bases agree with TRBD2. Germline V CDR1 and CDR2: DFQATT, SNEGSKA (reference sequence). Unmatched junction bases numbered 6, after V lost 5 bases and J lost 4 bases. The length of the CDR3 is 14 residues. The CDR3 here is CSAFRLAAYNEQFF. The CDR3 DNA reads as TGCAGTGCTTTCCGACTAGCGGCTTACAATGAGCAGTTCTTC.

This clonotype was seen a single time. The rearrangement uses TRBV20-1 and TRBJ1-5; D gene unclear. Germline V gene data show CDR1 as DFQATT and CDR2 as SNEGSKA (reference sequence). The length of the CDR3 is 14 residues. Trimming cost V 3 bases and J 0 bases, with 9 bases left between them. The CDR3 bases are TGCAGTGCTAGTTCAGGTGTTAGCAATCAGCCCCAGCATTTT. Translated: CSASSGVSNQPQHF.

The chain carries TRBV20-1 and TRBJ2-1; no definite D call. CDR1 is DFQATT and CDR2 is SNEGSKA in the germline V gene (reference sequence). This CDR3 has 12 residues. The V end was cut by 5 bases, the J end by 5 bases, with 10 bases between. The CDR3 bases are TGCAGTGCTCCGGATCTGAACAATGAGCAGTTCTTC. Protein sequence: CSAPDLNNEQFF.

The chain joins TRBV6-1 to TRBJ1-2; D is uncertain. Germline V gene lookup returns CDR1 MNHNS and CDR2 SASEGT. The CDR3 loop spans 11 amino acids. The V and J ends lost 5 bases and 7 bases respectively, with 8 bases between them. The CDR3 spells CASSPVAGYTF. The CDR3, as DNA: TGTGCCAGCAGTCCAGTGGCTGGCTACACCTTC.

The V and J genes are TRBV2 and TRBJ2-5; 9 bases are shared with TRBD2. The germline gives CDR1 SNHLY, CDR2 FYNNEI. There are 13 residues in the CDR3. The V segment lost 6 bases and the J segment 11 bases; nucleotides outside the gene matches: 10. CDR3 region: CASRGTSLKTQYF. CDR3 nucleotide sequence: TGTGCCAGCAGGGGGACTAGCCTAAAAACGCAGTACTTC. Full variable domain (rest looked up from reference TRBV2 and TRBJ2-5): EPEVTQTPSHQVTQMGQEVILRCVPISNHLYFYWYRQILGQKVEFLVSFYNNEISEKSEIFDDQFSVERPDGSNFTLKIRSTKLEDSAMYFCASRGTSLKTQYFGPGTRLLVL.

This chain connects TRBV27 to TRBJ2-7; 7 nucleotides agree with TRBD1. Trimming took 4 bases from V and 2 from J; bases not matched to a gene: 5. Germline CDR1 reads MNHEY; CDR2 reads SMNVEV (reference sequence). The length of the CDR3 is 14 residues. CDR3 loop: CASSWTGATYEQYF. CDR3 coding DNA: TGTGCCAGCAGTTGGACAGGCGCAACCTACGAGCAGTACTTC.

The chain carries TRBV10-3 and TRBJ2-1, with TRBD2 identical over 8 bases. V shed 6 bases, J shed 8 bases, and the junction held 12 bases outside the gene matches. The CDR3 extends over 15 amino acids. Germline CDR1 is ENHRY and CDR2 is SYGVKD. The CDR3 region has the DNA TGTGCCATCAGCCCGACTAGCGCCCAGGTGGATGAGCAGTTCTTC. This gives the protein CAISPTSAQVDEQFF.

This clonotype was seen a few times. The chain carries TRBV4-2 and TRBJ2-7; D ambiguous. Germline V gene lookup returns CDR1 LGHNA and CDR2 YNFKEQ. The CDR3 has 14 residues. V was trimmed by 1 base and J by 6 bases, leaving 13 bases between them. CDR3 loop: CASSQAPDGGEQYF. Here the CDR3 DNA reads TGTGCCAGCAGCCAAGCCCCGGATGGTGGCGAGCAGTACTTC.

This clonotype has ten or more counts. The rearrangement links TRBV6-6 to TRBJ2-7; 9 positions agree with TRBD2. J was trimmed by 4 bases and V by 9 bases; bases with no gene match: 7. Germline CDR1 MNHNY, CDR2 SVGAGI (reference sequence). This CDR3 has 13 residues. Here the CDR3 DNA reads TGTGCCAGTAATAGCGGGAGAGGGTACGAGCAGTACTTC. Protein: CASNSGRGYEQYF.

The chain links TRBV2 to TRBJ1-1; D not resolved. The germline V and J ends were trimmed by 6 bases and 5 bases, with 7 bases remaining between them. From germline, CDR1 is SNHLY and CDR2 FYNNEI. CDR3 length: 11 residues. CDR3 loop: CASRVETEAFF. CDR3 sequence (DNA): TGTGCCAGCAGGGTCGAGACTGAAGCTTTCTTT.

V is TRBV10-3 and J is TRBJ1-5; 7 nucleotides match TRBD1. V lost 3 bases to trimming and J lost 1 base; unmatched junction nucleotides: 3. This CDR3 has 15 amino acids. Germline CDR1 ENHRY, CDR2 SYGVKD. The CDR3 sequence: CAISDRDRSNQPQHF. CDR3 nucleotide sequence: TGTGCCATCAGTGATAGGGACAGAAGCAATCAGCCCCAGCATTTT.

CDR3 sequence (DNA): TGTGCCAGCAGCGCGGCCGGGACAGGGACTATCAATGAGCAGTTCTTC. Its protein product is CASSAAGTGTINEQFF. The rearrangement uses TRBV9 and TRBJ2-1, with 9 bases aligning to TRBD1. Germline-derived CDR1 and CDR2 are SGDLS and YYNGEE. The CDR3 sequence is 16 residues long. Losses at the gene ends were 3 bases for V and 6 bases for J; bases not matched to a gene: 10.